This T cell receptor beta chain was profiled in a study of early T cells in non-severe SARS-CoV-2 infection. V was trimmed by 1 base and J by 4 bases, leaving 13 bases between them. This CDR3 is built from 15 residues. Germline V CDR1 and CDR2: MDHEN, SYDVKM. This clonotype was seen many times. Unique molecular identifiers were affixed to single, distinct cDNA molecules. TCRdb reanalysed the 5' RACE reads using MiXCR and keeps one entry per CDR3 protein. The table lists more than 35,000 distinct CDR3 sequences, approximately 10% of them singletons. The sequence was obtained from an adult who was a healthcare worker with PCR-confirmed SARS-CoV-2 infection or an uninfected control (not recorded which). The rearrangement joins TRBV28 to TRBJ1-1; the D is unclear. Sequenced: whole blood. The CDR3 coding sequence is TGTGCCAGCAGTTTATCAAAGGGATGGGGCACTGAAGCTTTCTTT. Encoded protein: CASSLSKGWGTEAFF.